Listed below are T cell receptor beta chains from one sample, sequenced in a study of cytomegalovirus exposure and HLA in healthy donors. Clones were read by immunoSEQ multiplex PCR, and TCRdb kept only the in-frame ones, dropping some. The repertoire holds 110,000 to 150,000 clones, roughly 77% seen once, with roughly 1.7% in the top ten. Sequences were obtained from PBMCs. Receptor source: a woman aged 25 to 39 in good health and CMV-seronegative. The CDR3 runs from the conserved cysteine through the conserved F or W. D genes are given only for firm matches. The size of a clone is reported for some rows only, either as once, few or many, or as a class for expanded clones.

j_gene,len,abundance,v_gene,d_gene,CDR3nt,CDR3aa
TRBJ2-1,15,few,TRBV9,TRBD1,TGTGCCAGCAGCGCAAGGACAGGGGGAGTCAATGAGCAGTTCTTC,CASSARTGGVNEQFF
TRBJ2-3,12,few,TRBV2,NA,TGTGCCAGCACCCGCCCCAGGGGGGCGCAGTATTTT,CASTRPRGAQYF
TRBJ1-2,14,NA,TRBV27,NA,TGTGCCAGCAGTTTATCGAAGGGGGGGTATGGCTACACCTTC,CASSLSKGGYGYTF
TRBJ1-1,13,NA,TRBV19,NA,TGTGCCAGTAGTAAGGGGCCAGGGACTGAAGCTTTCTTT,CASSKGPGTEAFF
TRBJ2-7,14,NA,TRBV18,TRBD2,TGTGCCAGCTCACCGGAGGGGAGGGGATACGAGCAGTACTTC,CASSPEGRGYEQYF
TRBJ1-4,14,NA,TRBV18,NA,TGTGCCAGCTCGGCGGCCGGGGTGGAGGAAAAACTGTTTTTT,CASSAAGVEEKLFF
TRBJ1-2,14,few,TRBV29-1,TRBD1,TGCAGCGTTGAAGGTTTGAGGGGGCACAATGGCTACACCTTC,CSVEGLRGHNGYTF
TRBJ1-5,16,NA,TRBV23-1,NA,TGCGCCAGCAGTCCTTGGGCGGGGTTTAGCAATCAGCCCCAGCATTTT,CASSPWAGFSNQPQHF
TRBJ2-7,15,NA,TRBV7-9,TRBD1,TGTTCCAGCAGCCCACACGGGACAGGGAGCTACGAGCAGTACTTC,CSSSPHGTGSYEQYF
TRBJ2-3,16,NA,TRBV7-2,TRBD2,TGTGCCAGCAGTCACCGGGGGGGGCGAGGCACAGATACGCAGTATTTT,CASSHRGGRGTDTQYF
TRBJ2-5,14,once,TRBV5-1,TRBD1,TGCGCCAGCAGCTTGGGGACAGGGGGAGAGACCCAGTACTTC,CASSLGTGGETQYF
TRBJ1-5,15,few,TRBV18,NA,TGTGCCAGCTCACCACCGGACAGACCCACTCAGCCCCAGCATTTT,CASSPPDRPTQPQHF
TRBJ1-1,16,NA,TRBV7-6,TRBD1,TGTGCCAGCAGCCCAACCGGGACAGGGTTCATCACTGAAGCTTTCTTT,CASSPTGTGFITEAFF
TRBJ2-1,16,once,TRBV21-1,NA,TGTGCCAGTCCGCCGGGAGAGGGCTGCTCCTACAATGAGCAGTTCTTC,CASPPGEGCSYNEQFF
TRBJ2-7,14,NA,TRBV7-2,TRBD2,TGTGCCAGCACCAGGACTAGCGGGAGTCCCGAGCAGTACTTC,CASTRTSGSPEQYF
TRBJ1-1,15,NA,TRBV6-6,NA,TGTGCCAGCAGTTACTCGGGGCAGGGGAGTGGTGAAGCTTTCTTT,CASSYSGQGSGEAFF
TRBJ2-2,18,NA,TRBV4-2,TRBD2,TGTGCCAGCAGCCAAGTTGTGGCGGGGGGGCTCACTCTTGGGGAGCTGTTTTTT,CASSQVVAGGLTLGELFF
TRBJ1-2,15,NA,TRBV6-6,TRBD1,TGTGCCAGCAACCTAGGGACAGGGGGCGCTTATGGCTACACCTTC,CASNLGTGGAYGYTF
TRBJ2-1,16,NA,TRBV28,TRBD2,TGTGCCAGCAGTTTTAGTGGACTAGCGGGTCTCAATGAGCAGTTCTTC,CASSFSGLAGLNEQFF
TRBJ1-1,13,NA,TRBV2,NA,TGTGCCAGCAGTAAGGACAGGAACACTGAAGCTTTCTTT,CASSKDRNTEAFF
TRBJ2-1,18,NA,TRBV5-4,TRBD2,TGTGCCAGCAGCTTGGGACTAGCGACTGATCAGTCCTACAATGAGCAGTTCTTC,CASSLGLATDQSYNEQFF
TRBJ2-5,14,NA,TRBV29-1,NA,TGCAGCGTCGAATCCCGGGACATCCAAGAGACCCAGTACTTC,CSVESRDIQETQYF
TRBJ2-7,15,NA,TRBV28,TRBD2,TGTGCCAGCAGACCCGGACTAGCGGTAAGGTACGAGCAGTACTTC,CASRPGLAVRYEQYF
TRBJ1-2,14,NA,TRBV19,NA,TGTGCCAGTAGTATAGAACAAACCATAAATGGCTACACCTTC,CASSIEQTINGYTF
TRBJ2-1,16,NA,TRBV28,TRBD2,TGTGCCAGCAGTTCCCCTGCTAGCGGGATCGAGAATGAGCAGTTCTTC,CASSSPASGIENEQFF
TRBJ2-5,15,NA,TRBV29-1,TRBD1,TGCAGCGTTGAAGATCTCGGGACAGGGGTAGAGACCCAGTACTTC,CSVEDLGTGVETQYF
TRBJ2-7,12,few,TRBV28,TRBD2,TGTGCCAGCAGCGCTACTAGCGACGAGCAGTACTTC,CASSATSDEQYF
TRBJ2-2,14,NA,TRBV2,NA,TGTGCCAGCGAGGGATTGACAGGCGCCGGGGAGCTGTTTTTT,CASEGLTGAGELFF
TRBJ2-2,13,NA,TRBV30,NA,TGTGCCTGGACTAGGGGTGGCACCGGGGAGCTGTTTTTT,CAWTRGGTGELFF
TRBJ1-4,14,few,TRBV5-1,TRBD1,TGCGCCAGCAGCTACGGACAGGGGAATGAAAAACTGTTTTTT,CASSYGQGNEKLFF
TRBJ2-1,13,NA,TRBV18,NA,TGTGCCAGCTCAGGGACTGGGGGTTATGAGCAGTTCTTC,CASSGTGGYEQFF
TRBJ1-6,17,NA,TRBV19,NA,TGTGCCAGTAGTATAGGTGGGGAGACGTTCCATAATTCACCCCTCCACTTT,CASSIGGETFHNSPLHF
TRBJ2-5,14,once,TRBV7-9,NA,TGTGCCAGCAGCTTAGAAGCCGGGTGGGAGACCCAGTACTTC,CASSLEAGWETQYF